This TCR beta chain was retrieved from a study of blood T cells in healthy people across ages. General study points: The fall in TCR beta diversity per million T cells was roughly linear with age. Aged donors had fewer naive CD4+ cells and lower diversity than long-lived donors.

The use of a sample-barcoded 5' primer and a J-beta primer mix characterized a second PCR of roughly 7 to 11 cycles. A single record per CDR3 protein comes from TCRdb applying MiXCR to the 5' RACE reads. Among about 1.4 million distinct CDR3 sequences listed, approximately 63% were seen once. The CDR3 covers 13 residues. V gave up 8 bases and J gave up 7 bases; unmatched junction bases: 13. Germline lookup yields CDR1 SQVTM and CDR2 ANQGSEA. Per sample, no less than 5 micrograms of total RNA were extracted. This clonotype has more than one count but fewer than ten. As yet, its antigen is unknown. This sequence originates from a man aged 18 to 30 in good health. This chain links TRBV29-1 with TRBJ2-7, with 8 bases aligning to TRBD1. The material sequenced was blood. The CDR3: CSTGTGRTGEQYF. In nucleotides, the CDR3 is TGCAGCACCGGGACAGGCCGTACCGGGGAGCAGTACTTC.